These 27 T cell receptor beta chains were sequenced from one sample in a study of radiotherapy plus CTLA-4 blockade in lung cancer. Sequencing was performed with immunoSEQ multiplex PCR; in TCRdb, only in-frame clones are kept and a portion is missing. The table includes over 100,000 clones, approximately 77% detected once. The material was peripheral blood, obtained from a patient treated with radiotherapy plus ipilimumab. All receptors come from a human donor with non-small cell lung cancer that progressed on radiotherapy plus ipilimumab. Some clones in this sample may be carry-over from other donors' samples.

The CDR3 is CASSQDSAWGEQYF. DNA for the CDR3: TGCGCCAGCAGCCAAGACAGCGCTTGGGGAGAGCAGTACTTC. The chain combines TRBV5-1 with TRBJ2-7; perhaps TRBD1 as D (5 bases). The germline V gene has CDR1 SGHRS and CDR2 YFSETQ. This CDR3 contains 14 residues. Trimming cost V 4 bases and J 7 bases, with 18 bases left between them. The full variable domain, completed using reference TRBV5-1 and TRBJ2-7, is KAGVTQTPRYLIKTRGQQVTLSCSPISGHRSVSWYQQTPGQGLQFLFEYFSETQRNKGNFPGRFSGRQFSNSRSEMNVSTLELGDSALYLCASSQDSAWGEQYFGPGTRLTVT.

V usage is TRBV9 and J usage is TRBJ2-7, with D unclear. The CDR3 spans 13 residues. Trimming removed 4 bases at V and 6 bases at J, with 14 bases between. Germline loops: CDR1 SGDLS, CDR2 YYNGEE. DNA for the CDR3: TGTGCCAGCAGCCCGAGCCCGGGTGTCGAGCAGTACTTC. Residues: CASSPSPGVEQYF.

The chain carries TRBV5-1 and TRBJ2-5; D gene unclear. Germline-derived CDR1 and CDR2 are SGHRS and YFSETQ. The CDR3 runs 13 residues. Between the trimmed V and J ends, which lost 2 bases and 1 base, there was a span of 6 bases. The CDR3, as DNA: TGCGCCAGCAGCTTCGGCATCCAAGAGACCCAGTACTTC. Residues: CASSFGIQETQYF.

The rearrangement uses TRBV5-1 and TRBJ2-5; D uncertain. V lost 1 base to trimming and J lost 1 base, with 5 bases between them. Germline CDR1 SGHRS, CDR2 YFSETQ. The CDR3 is made up of 13 amino acids. CDR3 residues: CASSLRLQETQYF. As DNA, the CDR3 is TGCGCCAGCAGCTTGCGGCTCCAAGAGACCCAGTACTTC.

The rearrangement uses TRBV5-1 and TRBJ2-2, with 11 bases matching TRBD2. CDR1 and CDR2 (germline): SGHRS, YFSETQ. The CDR3 is made up of 17 amino acids. V lost 4 bases to trimming and J lost 2 bases; unmatched junction nucleotides: 7. CDR3 loop: CASSAQLAGVNTGELFF. The CDR3 coding sequence is TGCGCCAGCAGCGCCCAACTAGCGGGGGTTAACACCGGGGAGCTGTTTTTT.

The J gene is TRBJ1-5, the V gene TRBV18, with D tentatively TRBD1 (5 bases). V was clipped by 1 base and J by 6 bases, with 22 bases between them. Per germline, CDR1 KGHSH and CDR2 LQKENI. The length of the CDR3 is 18 residues. The CDR3 nucleotides are TGTGCCAGCTCACCACTGGGGGTTCGAGGGGTCGCAGGTCAGCCCCAGCATTTT. This translates into CASSPLGVRGVAGQPQHF.

The V gene is TRBV19, the J gene TRBJ2-5; 10 bases are shared with TRBD2. V trimming: 3 bases; J trimming: 5 bases; junction bases outside the gene matches: 12. The CDR3 extends over 17 amino acids. The germline V gene has CDR1 LNHDA and CDR2 SQIVND (reference sequence). CDR3: CASSIQAVSGGRETQYF. CDR3 nucleotide sequence: TGTGCCAGTAGTATTCAAGCAGTTAGCGGGGGGCGGGAGACCCAGTACTTC.

The genes are TRBV7-3 and TRBJ2-3; maybe TRBD1 (6 bases). The CDR3 runs to 13 residues. Trimming took 6 bases from V and 6 from J, leaving 13 bases between them. Germline V gives CDR1 SGHTA, CDR2 FQGTGA. CDR3 amino acids: CASRRQESDTQYF. The CDR3 DNA is TGTGCCAGCAGACGACAGGAATCGGATACGCAGTATTTT.

The chain couples TRBV6-6 to TRBJ2-2; D tentatively reads TRBD1 or TRBD2 (6 bases each). This CDR3 spans 14 amino acids. CDR1 and CDR2 from the germline V gene are MNHNY and SVGAGI (reference sequence). The ends were cut back, 6 bases at V and 4 bases at J, with 12 bases in the middle. CDR3: CASRDTGATGELFF. The DNA of the CDR3 is TGTGCCAGCAGGGACACGGGGGCCACCGGGGAGCTGTTTTTT.

The chain recombines TRBV4-1 with TRBJ1-6; a weak D match, TRBD1 (5 bases). The CDR3 runs 20 residues. Germline V gene lookup returns CDR1 MGHRA and CDR2 YSYEKL. Trimming stripped 0 bases from V and 0 bases from J, with 18 bases between. This CDR3 is CASSQDGGYSASSYNSPLHF. The CDR3 nucleotides read TGCGCCAGCAGCCAAGATGGGGGGTATAGCGCGAGCTCCTATAATTCACCCCTCCACTTT.

The chain employs TRBV5-1 and TRBJ2-2; a weak D match, TRBD2 (5 bases). This CDR3 comprises 14 residues. The V gene's germline CDR1 is SGHRS and CDR2 YFSETQ. Trimming removed 0 bases from V and 5 bases from J, with 8 bases in between. Here the CDR3 DNA reads TGCGCCAGCAGCTTGGTGGGGAGAACCGGGGAGCTGTTTTTT. It codes for CASSLVGRTGELFF. The full variable domain, its missing parts supplied by reference TRBV5-1 and TRBJ2-2, is KAGVTQTPRYLIKTRGQQVTLSCSPISGHRSVSWYQQTPGQGLQFLFEYFSETQRNKGNFPGRFSGRQFSNSRSEMNVSTLELGDSALYLCASSLVGRTGELFFGEGSRLTVL.

The CDR3 DNA sequence: TGTGCCATCAGAGGGGCCAACCAGGACAATGAGCAGTTCTTC. It yields the protein CAIRGANQDNEQFF. The gene calls are TRBV10-3 and TRBJ2-1, with D perhaps TRBD1 (5 bases). Germline lookup yields CDR1 ENHRY and CDR2 SYGVKD. Trimming took off 6 bases at V and 5 bases at J, with 14 bases between the two ends. This CDR3 has 14 amino acids.

The chain links TRBV7-2 to TRBJ1-2; no clear D. Germline CDR1 reads SGHTA; CDR2 reads FQGNSA. The V gene lost 1 base and the J gene lost 3 bases, with 9 bases spanning the gap. The CDR3 is made up of 14 amino acids. CDR3 loop: CASSLGWADYGYTF. The CDR3 DNA sequence: TGTGCCAGCAGCTTAGGGTGGGCGGACTATGGCTACACCTTC.

The chain combines TRBV5-1 with TRBJ1-6; D ambiguous. The germline V gene encodes CDR1 SGHRS and CDR2 YFSETQ. Trimming stripped 4 bases from V and 3 bases from J, with 5 bases between. The CDR3 consists of 13 residues. This CDR3 is CASSLNYNSPLHF. The CDR3 DNA reads as TGCGCCAGCAGCCTGAACTATAATTCACCCCTCCACTTT.

The J gene is TRBJ2-1, the V gene TRBV7-8, with 11 bases aligning to TRBD1. Trimming removed 1 base from V and 13 bases from J; junction bases left unmatched: 3. This CDR3 has 13 residues. CDR1 SGHVS and CDR2 FQNEAQ come from the germline V gene. The CDR3 here is CASSLDRTGGQFF. The CDR3, as DNA: TGTGCCAGCAGCTTAGATCGGACAGGGGGCCAGTTCTTC.

The V and J genes are TRBV5-4 and TRBJ2-1; D may be TRBD1 (5 bases). Between the trimmed V and J ends, which lost 5 bases and 12 bases, there was a span of 12 bases. Germline CDR1 and CDR2: SGHNT and YYREEE (reference sequence). The CDR3 is made up of 11 amino acids. The CDR3 DNA reads as TGTGCCAGCAGTCCCGACGACAGGCAGTTCTTC. Its translation: CASSPDDRQFF.

The count of this clone is one. V gene TRBV7-2 combines with J gene TRBJ2-1; 12 positions agree with TRBD2. Trimming at V came to 5 bases and at J to 6 bases, leaving 8 bases not matched to a gene. Germline V CDR1 and CDR2: SGHTA, FQGNSA. CDR3 length equals 16 residues. This CDR3 is CASSQASGGVPNEQFF. The CDR3 nucleotides read TGTGCCAGCAGCCAAGCTAGCGGGGGGGTCCCCAATGAGCAGTTCTTC.

The chain recombines TRBV2 with TRBJ2-7, with D possibly TRBD2 on 5 matching bases. Per the germline V gene, CDR1 is SNHLY and CDR2 is FYNNEI. The length of the CDR3 is 16 residues. The germline V and J ends were trimmed by 3 bases and 0 bases, with 15 bases remaining between them. This CDR3 reads CASSDTPDFLSYEQYF. The CDR3 nucleotides read TGTGCCAGCAGTGATACCCCGGACTTTCTCTCCTACGAGCAGTACTTC.

V gene TRBV7-2 combines with J gene TRBJ1-2, with D unresolved. From germline, CDR1 is SGHTA and CDR2 FQGNSA. This CDR3 is 14 amino acids long. Trimming removed 1 base at V and 4 bases at J, with 10 bases between. The chain's CDR3 is CASSLEVVSYGYTF. The CDR3 region has the DNA TGTGCCAGCAGCTTAGAGGTGGTCAGCTATGGCTACACCTTC.

J is TRBJ2-2 and V is TRBV4-1, with no clear D. This CDR3 has 15 amino acids. Germline V lookup: CDR1 MGHRA, CDR2 YSYEKL. Trimming shortened V by 1 base and J by 0 bases, and 6 bases separated the two germline ends. CDR3 region: CASSQAEANTGELFF. The CDR3 DNA is TGCGCCAGCAGCCAAGCCGAGGCGAACACCGGGGAGCTGTTTTTT.

The chain couples TRBV5-4 to TRBJ2-2; D possibly corresponds to TRBD2 (6 bases). Trimming took 0 bases from V and 2 from J, leaving 8 bases between them. The CDR3 extends over 15 amino acids. CDR1 and CDR2 (germline): SGHNT, YYREEE (reference sequence). CDR3 nucleotide sequence: TGTGCCAGCAGCTTGGTGCGGGGAAACACCGGGGAGCTGTTTTTT. Translated: CASSLVRGNTGELFF.

This chain uses TRBV28 with TRBJ2-7; 7 bases align to TRBD1. V shed 6 bases, J shed 4 bases, and the junction held 12 bases outside the gene matches. Germline CDR1 reads MDHEN; CDR2 reads SYDVKM. This CDR3 is built from 15 residues. CDR3 residues: CASRTSGTAPYEQYF. In nucleotides, the CDR3 is TGTGCCAGCAGAACGTCGGGGACAGCTCCATACGAGCAGTACTTC.

V and J are TRBV28 and TRBJ2-7; TRBD2 is a possible D gene (7 bases). Germline loops: CDR1 MDHEN, CDR2 SYDVKM. The CDR3 sequence is 15 residues long. V lost 3 bases, J lost 0 bases, and 12 bases lay in between. The CDR3 region is CASSLGGGASYEQYF. CDR3 sequence (DNA): TGTGCCAGCAGTTTGGGAGGGGGTGCCTCCTACGAGCAGTACTTC.

This clone occurred once. CDR3 sequence reads: CASSYTVKSQPQHF. The DNA for the CDR3 is TGTGCCAGCAGTTACACGGTTAAAAGTCAGCCCCAGCATTTT. V is TRBV28 and J is TRBJ1-5; no definite D call. The length of the CDR3 is 14 residues. V was trimmed by 4 bases and J by 6 bases, leaving 13 bases between them. CDR1 and CDR2 (germline): MDHEN, SYDVKM.

This sequence joins TRBV2 and TRBJ2-3, with D perhaps matching TRBD2 (6 bases). The CDR3 covers 14 residues. V gave up 6 bases and J gave up 2 bases, with 12 bases separating them. CDR1 SNHLY and CDR2 FYNNEI come from the germline V gene. The CDR3 sequence: CASRGTLSTDTQYF. CDR3 coding DNA: TGTGCCAGCAGAGGGACTTTATCCACAGATACGCAGTATTTT.

The CDR3 DNA reads as TGCGCCAGCAGCCAACTTCGACAGGGTGAAAAACTGTTTTTT. As protein: CASSQLRQGEKLFF. V and J are TRBV4-3 and TRBJ1-4; 7 nucleotides line up with TRBD1. The CDR3 extends over 14 amino acids. Germline V gene data show CDR1 as LGHNA and CDR2 as YSLEER. With V trimmed by 2 bases and J by 7 bases, 4 bases remained unmatched.

Worth noting for this clone: The sample has other DNA sequences that encode this CDR3 too. The V call is TRBV19, the J call TRBJ1-1, with D uncertain. The CDR3 runs to 13 residues. The V end lost 3 bases, the J end lost 2 bases, and 7 bases lay between the germline ends. From germline, CDR1 is LNHDA and CDR2 SQIVND (reference sequence). The chain's CDR3 is CASSMWENTEAFF. CDR3 DNA: TGTGCCAGTAGTATGTGGGAAAACACTGAAGCTTTCTTT.